This TCR beta chain originates from a study of T cell responses to AZD1222 COVID-19 vaccine. Overall study results and limits: Vaccine-associated CD4 TCRs ranged over spike, dominating at 160-218 and 743-854. Spike-specific TCR repertoires showed rising breadth and depth after two AZD1222 doses. Clonal diversity was possibly underestimated, and white British individuals and females predominated among donors. Reportedly, close to half of spike-specific TCRs are directed against unmutated variant regions.

Looked up from germline, CDR1 is SGDLS and CDR2 is YYNGEE. The CDR3 spans 16 residues. V was clipped by 3 bases and J by 2 bases, with 17 bases between them. This clone was counted once. What it binds is not known. Sequencing was performed with immunoSEQ multiplex PCR; in TCRdb, only in-frame clones are kept and a portion is missing. The sample carries about 83,000 clones, approximately 87% recorded once. The source of this sequence is an adult in good health. Sequenced here: peripheral blood, sampled on day 0 of MenACWY control vaccination. The chain links TRBV9 to TRBJ1-2; D may be TRBD1 (5 bases). This chain's CDR3 is CASSATATGSNYGYTF. Here the CDR3 DNA reads TGTGCCAGCAGCGCCACCGCAACAGGTTCAAACTATGGCTACACCTTC.